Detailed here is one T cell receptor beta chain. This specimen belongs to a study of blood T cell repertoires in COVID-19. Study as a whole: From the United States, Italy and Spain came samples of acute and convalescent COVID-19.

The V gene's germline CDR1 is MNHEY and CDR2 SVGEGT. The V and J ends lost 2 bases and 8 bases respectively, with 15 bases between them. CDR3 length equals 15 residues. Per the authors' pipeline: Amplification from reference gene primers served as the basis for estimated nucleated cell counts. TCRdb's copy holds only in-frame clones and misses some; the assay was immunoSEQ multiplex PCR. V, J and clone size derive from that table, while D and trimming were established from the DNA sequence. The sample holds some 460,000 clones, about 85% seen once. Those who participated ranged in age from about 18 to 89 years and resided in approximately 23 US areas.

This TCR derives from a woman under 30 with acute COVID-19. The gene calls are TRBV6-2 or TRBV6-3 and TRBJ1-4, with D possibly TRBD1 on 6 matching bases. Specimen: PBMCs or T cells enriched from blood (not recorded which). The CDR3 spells CASSYPHRDGEKLFF. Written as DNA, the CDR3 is TGTGCCAGCAGTTACCCCCACAGGGACGGAGAAAAACTGTTTTTT.